One sample yielded the 3 T cell receptor beta chains listed below, sequenced in a study of CD8 T cells in ankylosing spondylitis. The antigens of these receptors remain unknown. TCRdb fed the 5' RACE reads into MiXCR, producing one record per CDR3 protein. Here the sample spans 700,000 to 1,000,000 distinct CDR3 sequences, about 12% being singletons. Findings of the study overall: Characteristic of ankylosing spondylitis blood, it appeared, was a TCR beta motif comprising roughly eight highly homologous variants.

Specimen: blood, either unsorted or a sorted T cell fraction (not recorded which). The source of these receptors is a male donor with ankylosing spondylitis.

The J gene is TRBJ2-1, the V gene TRBV7-9; 12 bases are shared with TRBD1. Germline V gene data show CDR1 as SEHNR and CDR2 as FQNEAQ (reference sequence). The CDR3 runs to 15 residues. V shed 3 bases and J 12 bases; nucleotides not matched to a gene: 9. DNA of the CDR3: TGTGCCAGCAGCTTTGCGGGACAGGGGGCGTTGGGGCAGTTCTTC. Amino acids: CASSFAGQGALGQFF.

The chain couples TRBV7-9 to TRBJ2-7; D is uncertain. V lost 5 bases and J lost 2, with 10 bases in between. This CDR3 contains 13 residues. Germline CDR1 is SEHNR and CDR2 is FQNEAQ (reference sequence). The DNA of the CDR3 is TGTGCCAGCAGCGTACTGACCGCCTACGAGCAGTACTTC. As protein: CASSVLTAYEQYF.

This clonotype was counted at least ten times. The chain combines TRBV28 with TRBJ2-7, with D tentatively TRBD2 (5 bases). V gave up 3 bases and J gave up 9 bases, with 12 bases separating them. The CDR3 covers 12 residues. Germline V gene lookup returns CDR1 MDHEN and CDR2 SYDVKM. CDR3 DNA sequence: TGTGCCAGCAGTTTTGGACGGGATCTGCAGTACTTC. Protein sequence: CASSFGRDLQYF.